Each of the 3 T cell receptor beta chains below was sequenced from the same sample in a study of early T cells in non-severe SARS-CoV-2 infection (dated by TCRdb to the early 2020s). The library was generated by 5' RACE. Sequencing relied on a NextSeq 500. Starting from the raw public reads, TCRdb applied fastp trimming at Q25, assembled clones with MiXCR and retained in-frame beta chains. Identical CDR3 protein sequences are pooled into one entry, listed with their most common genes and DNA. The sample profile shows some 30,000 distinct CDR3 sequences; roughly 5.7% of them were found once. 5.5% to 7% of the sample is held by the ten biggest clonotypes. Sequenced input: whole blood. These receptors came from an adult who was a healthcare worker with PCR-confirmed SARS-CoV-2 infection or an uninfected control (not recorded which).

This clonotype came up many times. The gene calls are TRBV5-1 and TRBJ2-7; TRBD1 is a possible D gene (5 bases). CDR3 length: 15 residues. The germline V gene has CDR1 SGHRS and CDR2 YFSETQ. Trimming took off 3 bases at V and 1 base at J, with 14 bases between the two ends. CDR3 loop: CASSSSTALSYEQYF. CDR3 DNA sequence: TGCGCCAGCAGCTCATCGACAGCTCTTTCCTACGAGCAGTACTTC.

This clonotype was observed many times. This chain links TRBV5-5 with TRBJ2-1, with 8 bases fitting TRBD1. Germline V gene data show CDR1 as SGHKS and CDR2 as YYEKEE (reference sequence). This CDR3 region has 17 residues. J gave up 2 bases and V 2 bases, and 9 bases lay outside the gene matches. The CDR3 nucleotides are TGTGCCAGCAGCTTCCAGCTGACAGGGGCAACCTACAATGAGCAGTTCTTC. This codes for CASSFQLTGATYNEQFF. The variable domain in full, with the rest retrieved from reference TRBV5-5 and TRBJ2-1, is DAGVTQSPTHLIKTRGQQVTLRCSPISGHKSVSWYQQVLGQGPQFIFQYYEKEERGRGNFPDRFSARQFPNYSSELNVNALLLGDSALYLCASSFQLTGATYNEQFFGPGTRLTVL.

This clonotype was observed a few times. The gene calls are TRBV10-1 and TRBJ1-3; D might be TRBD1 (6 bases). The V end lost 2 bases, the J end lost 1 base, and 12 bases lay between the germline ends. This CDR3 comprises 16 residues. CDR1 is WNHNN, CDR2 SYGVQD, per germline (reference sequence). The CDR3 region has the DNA TGCGCCAGCAGTGAGCAACAGGGAATTTCTGGAAACACCATATATTTT. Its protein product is CASSEQQGISGNTIYF.